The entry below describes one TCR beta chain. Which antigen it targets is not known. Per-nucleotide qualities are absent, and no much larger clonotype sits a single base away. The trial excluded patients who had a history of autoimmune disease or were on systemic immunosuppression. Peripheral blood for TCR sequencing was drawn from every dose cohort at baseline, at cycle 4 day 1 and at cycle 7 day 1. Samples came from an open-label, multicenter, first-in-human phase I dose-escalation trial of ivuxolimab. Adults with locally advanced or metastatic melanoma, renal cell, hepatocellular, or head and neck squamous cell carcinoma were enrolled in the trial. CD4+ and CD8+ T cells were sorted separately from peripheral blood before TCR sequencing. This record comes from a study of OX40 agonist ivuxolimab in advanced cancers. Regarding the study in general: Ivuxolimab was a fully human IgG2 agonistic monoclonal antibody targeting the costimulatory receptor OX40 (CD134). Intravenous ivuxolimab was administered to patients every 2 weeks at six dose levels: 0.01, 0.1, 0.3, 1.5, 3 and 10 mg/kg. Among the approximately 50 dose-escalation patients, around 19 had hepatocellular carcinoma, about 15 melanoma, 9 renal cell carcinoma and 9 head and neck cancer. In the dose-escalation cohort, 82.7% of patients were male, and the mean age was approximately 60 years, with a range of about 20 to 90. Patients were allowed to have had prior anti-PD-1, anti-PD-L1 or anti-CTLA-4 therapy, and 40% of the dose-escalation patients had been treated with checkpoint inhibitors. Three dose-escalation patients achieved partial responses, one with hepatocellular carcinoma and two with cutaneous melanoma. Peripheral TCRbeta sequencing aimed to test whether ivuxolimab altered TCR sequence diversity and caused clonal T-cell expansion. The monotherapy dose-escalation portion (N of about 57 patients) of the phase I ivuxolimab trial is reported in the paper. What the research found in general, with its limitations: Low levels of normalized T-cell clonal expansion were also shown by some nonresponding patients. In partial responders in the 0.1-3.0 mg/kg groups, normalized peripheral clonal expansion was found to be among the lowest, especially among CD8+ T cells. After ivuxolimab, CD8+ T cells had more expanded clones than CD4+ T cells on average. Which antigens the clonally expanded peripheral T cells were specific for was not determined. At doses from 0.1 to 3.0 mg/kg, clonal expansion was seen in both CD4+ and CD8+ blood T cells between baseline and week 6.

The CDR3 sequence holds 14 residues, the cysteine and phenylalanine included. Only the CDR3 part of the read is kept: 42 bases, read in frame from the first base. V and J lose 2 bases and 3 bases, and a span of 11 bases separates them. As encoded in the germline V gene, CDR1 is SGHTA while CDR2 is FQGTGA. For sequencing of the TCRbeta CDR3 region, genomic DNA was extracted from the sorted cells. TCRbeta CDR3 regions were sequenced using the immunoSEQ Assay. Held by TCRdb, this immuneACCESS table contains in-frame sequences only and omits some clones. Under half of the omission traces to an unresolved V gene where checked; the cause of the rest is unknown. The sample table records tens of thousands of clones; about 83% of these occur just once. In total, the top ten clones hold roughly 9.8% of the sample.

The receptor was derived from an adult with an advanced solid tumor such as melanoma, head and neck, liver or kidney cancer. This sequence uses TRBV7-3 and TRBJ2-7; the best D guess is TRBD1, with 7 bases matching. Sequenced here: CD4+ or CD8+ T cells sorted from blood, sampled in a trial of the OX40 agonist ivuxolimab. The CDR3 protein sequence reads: CASSLGGGNYEQYF. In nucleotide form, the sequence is TGTGCCAGCAGCTTAGGAGGGGGCAACTACGAGCAGTACTTC.